The present entry profiles one T cell receptor beta chain with its context. This receptor's antigen is unknown. Within one base of it there is no much larger clone, and no base qualities were kept. The data were obtained in a study of PD-1 blockade in classical Hodgkin lymphoma (dated by TCRdb to the early 2020s). Notes on the research overall: Nivolumab dosing was 3 mg/kg intravenously every 2 weeks, continuing until either disease progression or unacceptable toxicity. The study used CyTOF and TCR beta sequencing to define a peripheral blood immune signature of response to PD-1 blockade in classical Hodgkin lymphoma.

Here is what the overall study found, with its caveats: Among trial patients, those achieving complete response had baseline diversity similar to that of newly diagnosed patients, while diversity was significantly lower in partial responders and progressors. The study was restricted to a single clinical trial cohort, and the causes of repertoire differences, possibly disease activity or prior therapy, were left undefined. Diversity was lower in patients who began nivolumab less than 1 year after ASCT, so these patients were left out of later analyses to avoid confounding by immune reconstitution. CD4+ but not CD8+ TCR diversity rose significantly by C4D1 (p=0.0027 vs p=0.16), most apparent in complete responders (p=0.02). Baseline TCR diversity was reported to be lower in newly diagnosed patients than in healthy donors and to be lower still in relapsed/refractory patients.

This specimen's time point label, per the study, means: cycle 2 day 1 (C2D1) of nivolumab. Every trial patient had relapsed following autologous stem cell transplantation, and prior brentuximab vedotin exposure was what differed among cohorts A, B and C. The trial cohort included 55 to 65 patients with relapsed/refractory classical Hodgkin lymphoma, and each patient had a best overall response of complete response, partial response or progressive disease. Trial patients were treated with single-agent nivolumab in the multi-cohort phase II CheckMate 205 trial. Best overall response was determined by an independent review committee according to the 2007 International Working Group response criteria. Trial PBMCs were collected immediately before nivolumab initiation (C1D1) and during therapy at cycle 2 day 1 and cycle 4 day 1. Peripheral blood was collected in 8 mL Vacutainer Cell Preparation Tubes, from which PBMCs were isolated by centrifugation and then cryopreserved.

The Qiagen DNeasy kit was used to extract genomic DNA both from unsorted PBMCs and from the negatively selected CD4+ and CD8+ fractions. Amplification of TCR beta CDR3 regions was done by immunoSEQ multiplex PCR with primers that anneal to V and J segments. Amplification bias was minimized using a synthetic immune receptor repertoire, and residual bias was removed computationally after sequencing. The published analysis was carried out like this. Repertoire diversity was quantified as the Shannon entropy index using custom Python scripts. The unsorted, CD4+ and CD8+ repertoires were each analyzed separately, with the exception of combined analyses, where CD4+ and CD8+ sequences were merged in silico. Clonal expansion was defined as a frequency increase of at least 2-fold after treatment compared with C1D1, and clones undetected at baseline were assigned a pseudocount of 0.5. Singleton clones were defined as clones with 0 or 1 copy at C1D1, and non-singleton clones were defined as clones with 2 or more copies. Clones expanded in unsorted samples were labelled as CD4+, CD8+ or unknown by matching protein sequences in sorted samples from the same patient. Wilcoxon tests on paired samples were used to test changes in diversity from C1D1 to C4D1. Imported from immuneACCESS, the table was reduced by TCRdb to in-frame sequences with V and J called. These copies leave out some clones; in studies compared against another copy, an unresolved V gene accounts for under half, and the cause of the remainder is not known. V, J and clone size are taken as reported in that table, and D and trimming were inferred from the DNA itself. The sample profile shows around 39,000 clones; around 76% of them were found once. Around 17% of the sample comes from the top ten.

The material sequenced was peripheral blood mononuclear cells (PBMCs), taken before the second cycle of nivolumab. The receptor comes from a human donor with classical Hodgkin lymphoma.

The CDR3 loop reads CASSPGTGTREQYF. The sequenced DNA is TGTGCCAGCAGCCCCGGGACAGGGACGCGCGAGCAGTACTTC. The V gene is TRBV11-3 and the J gene is TRBJ2-7; 9 bases in the junction line up with TRBD1. V trim: 5 bases; J trim: 6 bases; unmatched bases: 8. Reading the germline V gene gives CDR1 SGHNT and CDR2 YENEEA. Spanning cysteine to phenylalanine, the CDR3 consists of 14 amino acids. Only CDR3 DNA is held: 42 bases, read in frame from base 1.